The sequence of this T cell receptor (beta chain) was determined in a study of human T cells and chemical hapten exposure. On the study more broadly: Minor pooled library volume differences mainly drove per-sample TCR yield variation. Points from the study as a whole: No shift was seen in TCRs above 1 in 1000 frequency with DPC sensitization.

This clonotype was picked up a small number of times. Its antigen is not known. Unmatched junction bases numbered 8, after V lost 4 bases and J lost 5 bases. In germline, CDR1 is KGHSH, CDR2 LQKENI. The CDR3 spans 14 residues. Time point defined: healthy volunteer bleed at 6 weeks. The study extracted total RNA from unfractionated whole blood. What the library attached to individual cDNA molecules were unique molecular identifiers. In the original processing: Sequenced samples showed a median of roughly 99,000 TCRs each, with counts running from about 20,000 to 690,000. In TCRdb, the RACE reads were re-called with MiXCR into one record per CDR3 protein. V and J calls and clone size were set by TCRdb, not the authors. This sample has fewer than 100,000 distinct CDR3 sequences; 8.6% occur once, and the top ten carry about 1.5%.

This TCR came from a female donor in good health. Some clones in this sample may be carry-over from other donors' samples. J is TRBJ2-7 and V is TRBV18; 7 bases line up with TRBD2. The sequencing sample was made of whole blood. CDR3 amino acids: CASSRGLGLDEQYF. The CDR3 nucleotides are TGTGCCAGCTCACGCGGACTAGGGCTCGACGAGCAGTACTTC.